This record looks at one T cell receptor beta chain sequence and its context. The data were produced by immunoSEQ multiplex PCR, yet TCRdb's version contains in-frame clones alone and is incomplete. The repertoire holds about 48,000 clones, approximately 81% seen once, with 8.8% in the top ten. V shed 0 bases and J shed 5 bases, with 12 bases lying between them. Germline V gene lookup returns CDR1 SGHDT and CDR2 YYEEEE. The CDR3 runs 15 residues. The sample is drawn from a study of PD-L1 blockade in urothelial cancer. Study summary: Twenty-five of 29 patients were males with bladder-origin urothelial cancer.

Specified time point: peripheral blood 6 weeks after treatment start. The sample here was PBMCs, taken around atezolizumab (anti-PD-L1) treatment. This chain links TRBV5-6 with TRBJ1-5, with D unresolved. This TCR was sampled from a man between 65 and 79 years old with urothelial cancer. CDR3 nucleotide sequence: TGTGCCAGCAGCTTGGGAGGTTTTCCCCATCAGCCCCAGCATTTT. The encoded protein is CASSLGGFPHQPQHF.